This T cell receptor (beta chain) is from a study of blood T cells in healthy people across ages. V was clipped by 3 bases and J by 1 base, with 19 bases between them. The CDR3 contains 17 residues. Germline lookup yields CDR1 SGHRS and CDR2 YFSETQ. Together with a sample-barcoded 5' primer, a J-beta primer mix was included in a second PCR lasting about 7 to 11 cycles. One entry per CDR3 protein, called by TCRdb with MiXCR from the 5' RACE reads. Among approximately 850,000 distinct CDR3 sequences listed, 58% were seen once. Sequenced sample: blood. This TCR was recovered from a young man in good health. The genes are TRBV5-1 and TRBJ1-1; a possible D gene is TRBD1 (5 bases). CDR3 region: CASSSLPKQDPNTEAFF. CDR3 DNA: TGCGCCAGCAGCTCCCTACCCAAACAGGACCCGAACACTGAAGCTTTCTTT. The full variable domain, with the rest looked up from reference TRBV5-1 and TRBJ1-1, is KAGVTQTPRYLIKTRGQQVTLSCSPISGHRSVSWYQQTPGQGLQFLFEYFSETQRNKGNFPGRFSGRQFSNSRSEMNVSTLELGDSALYLCASSSLPKQDPNTEAFFGQGTRLTVV.